This T cell receptor (beta chain) is from a study of post-analysis software for immune sequencing data. Overall study results and limits: With TRBV5-6, TRBV5-1 and TRBV20-1 included, a handful of TRBV segments were more frequent in patients than in controls.

Carried by the TCR beta cDNA libraries were unique molecular identifiers. TCRdb used MiXCR to reprocess the PCR reads, holding one entry per CDR3 protein. The table has 750,000 to 900,000 distinct CDR3 sequences, about half seen once. The CDR3 has 15 residues. CDR1 and CDR2 (germline): SGHTA, FQGNSA. The junction had 6 bases not matched to a gene; V was cut back by 5 bases and J by 3 bases. A remark on this clonotype: The antigen remains undetermined.

The sequence was obtained from a girl aged 10 to 17 with multiple sclerosis. The chain combines TRBV7-2 with TRBJ1-2, with 10 bases fitting TRBD1. Material: blood. CDR3 sequence (DNA): TGTGCCAGCAGCCGGGGACAGGGGTTAGACTATGGCTACACCTTC. Amino acids: CASSRGQGLDYGYTF.